Reported below is one TCR beta chain. The data are from a study of cytomegalovirus exposure and HLA in healthy donors. Looking at the study overall: Earlier, some 180 million T cells were analyzed, and some 120 million unique TCR beta sequences were found among them.

PCR employed 60 Vbeta and 13 Jbeta primers. Assay used: immunoSEQ multiplex PCR; TCRdb lists only in-frame clones, some missing. The sample includes roughly 170,000 clones, around 84% of them seen just once. Germline V gene data show CDR1 as MNHNY and CDR2 as SVGAGI (reference sequence). J gave up 7 bases and V 6 bases, and 18 bases lay outside the gene matches. CDR3 length equals 16 residues. The specimen was PBMCs. The chain is built from TRBV6-6 and TRBJ2-7, with 7 bases that match TRBD2. The receptor was isolated from a girl aged 2 to 9 in good health and CMV-seropositive. The CDR3 protein is CASRSMGGWGTREQYF. For the CDR3, the DNA is TGTGCCAGCAGGAGCATGGGAGGGTGGGGAACTAGAGAGCAGTACTTC.